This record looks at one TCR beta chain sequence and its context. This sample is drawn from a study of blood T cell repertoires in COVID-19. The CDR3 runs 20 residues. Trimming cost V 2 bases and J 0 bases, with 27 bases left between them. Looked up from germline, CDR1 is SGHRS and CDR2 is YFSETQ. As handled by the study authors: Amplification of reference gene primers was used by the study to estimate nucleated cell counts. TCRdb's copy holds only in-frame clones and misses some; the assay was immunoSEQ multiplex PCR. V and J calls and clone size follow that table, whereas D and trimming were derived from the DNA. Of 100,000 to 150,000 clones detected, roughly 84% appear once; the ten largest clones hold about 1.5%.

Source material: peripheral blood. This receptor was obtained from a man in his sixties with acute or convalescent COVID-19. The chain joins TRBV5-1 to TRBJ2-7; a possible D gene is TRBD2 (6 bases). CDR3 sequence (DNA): TGCGCCAGCAGCTTCAATCCTACCGGGACGATCGTAGCGGCCTCCTACGAGCAGTACTTC. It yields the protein CASSFNPTGTIVAASYEQYF.